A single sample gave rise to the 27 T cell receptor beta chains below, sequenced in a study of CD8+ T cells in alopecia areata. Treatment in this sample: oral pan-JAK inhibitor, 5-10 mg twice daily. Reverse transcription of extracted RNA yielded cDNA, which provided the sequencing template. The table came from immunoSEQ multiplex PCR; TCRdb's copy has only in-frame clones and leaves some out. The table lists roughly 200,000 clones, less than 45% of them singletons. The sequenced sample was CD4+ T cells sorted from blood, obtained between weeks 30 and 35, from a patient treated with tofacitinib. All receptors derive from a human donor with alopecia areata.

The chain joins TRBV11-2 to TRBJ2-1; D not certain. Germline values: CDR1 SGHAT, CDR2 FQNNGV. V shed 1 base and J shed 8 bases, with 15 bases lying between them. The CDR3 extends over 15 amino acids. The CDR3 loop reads CASSLGASRTDEQFF. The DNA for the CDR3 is TGTGCCAGCAGCTTAGGGGCTAGTCGCACCGATGAGCAGTTCTTC.

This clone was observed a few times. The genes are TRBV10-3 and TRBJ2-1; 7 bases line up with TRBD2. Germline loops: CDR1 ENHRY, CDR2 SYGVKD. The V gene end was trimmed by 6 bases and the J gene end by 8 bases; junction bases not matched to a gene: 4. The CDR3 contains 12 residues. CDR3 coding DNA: TGTGCCATCAGCAGGGCGGGAGATGAGCAGTTCTTC. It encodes CAISRAGDEQFF.

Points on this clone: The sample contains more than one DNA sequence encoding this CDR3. CDR3 bases: TGCGCCAGCAGCGCCGATTCAGATACGCAGTATTTT. Its protein is CASSADSDTQYF. The V call is TRBV5-1, the J call TRBJ2-3; D is uncertain. The CDR3 runs to 12 residues. V lost 4 bases, J lost 4 bases, and 7 bases lay in between. Germline assignment: CDR1 SGHRS and CDR2 YFSETQ. The whole variable domain, filled in from reference TRBV5-1 and TRBJ2-3, reads KAGVTQTPRYLIKTRGQQVTLSCSPISGHRSVSWYQQTPGQGLQFLFEYFSETQRNKGNFPGRFSGRQFSNSRSEMNVSTLELGDSALYLCASSADSDTQYFGPGTRLTVL.

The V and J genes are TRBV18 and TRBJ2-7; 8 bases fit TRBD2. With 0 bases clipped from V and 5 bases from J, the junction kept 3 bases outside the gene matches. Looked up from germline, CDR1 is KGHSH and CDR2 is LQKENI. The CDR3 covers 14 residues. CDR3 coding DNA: TGTGCCAGCTCACCACCCGGGAGGGCCCACGAGCAGTACTTC. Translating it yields CASSPPGRAHEQYF.

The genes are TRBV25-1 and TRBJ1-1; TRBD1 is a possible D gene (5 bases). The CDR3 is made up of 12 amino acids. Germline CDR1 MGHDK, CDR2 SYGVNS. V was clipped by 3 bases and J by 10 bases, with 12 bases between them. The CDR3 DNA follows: TGTGCCAGCAGTGAGGGAGGGGCGCGAGCTTTCTTT. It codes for CASSEGGARAFF.

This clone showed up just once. This CDR3 is CASSLEQGGNSPLHF. DNA of the CDR3: TGTGCCAGCAGCTTGGAACAGGGGGGAAATTCACCCCTCCACTTT. The V call is TRBV5-4, the J call TRBJ1-6, with 8 bases identical to TRBD1. The CDR3 totals 15 residues. The germline CDR1 and CDR2 sequences are SGHNT and YYREEE (reference sequence). The V and J ends lost 0 bases and 7 bases, in that order; junction bases with no gene match: 3.

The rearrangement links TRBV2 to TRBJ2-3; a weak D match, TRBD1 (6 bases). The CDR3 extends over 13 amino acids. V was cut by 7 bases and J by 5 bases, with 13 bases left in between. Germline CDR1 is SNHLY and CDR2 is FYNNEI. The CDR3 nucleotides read TGTGCCAGCACTAAACAGGGTCGAGATACGCAGTATTTT. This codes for CASTKQGRDTQYF.

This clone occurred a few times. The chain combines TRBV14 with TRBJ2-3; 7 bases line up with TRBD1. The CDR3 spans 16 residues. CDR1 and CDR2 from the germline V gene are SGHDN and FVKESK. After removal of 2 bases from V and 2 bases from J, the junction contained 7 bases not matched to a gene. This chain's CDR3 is CASSQFLGTATDTQYF. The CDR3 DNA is TGTGCCAGCAGCCAATTCCTAGGGACAGCCACAGATACGCAGTATTTT.

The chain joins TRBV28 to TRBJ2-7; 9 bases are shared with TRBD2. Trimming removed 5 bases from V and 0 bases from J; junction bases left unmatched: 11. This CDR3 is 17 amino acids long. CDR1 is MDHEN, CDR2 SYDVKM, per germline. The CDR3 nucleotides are TGTGCCAGCAGTACCGGCCCTCTTAGCGGGAGCTCCTACGAGCAGTACTTC. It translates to CASSTGPLSGSSYEQYF.

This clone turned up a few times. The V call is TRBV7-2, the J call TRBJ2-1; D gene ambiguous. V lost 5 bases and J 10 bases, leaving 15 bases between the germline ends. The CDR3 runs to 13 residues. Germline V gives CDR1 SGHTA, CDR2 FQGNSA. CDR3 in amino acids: CASSLQSKREQFF. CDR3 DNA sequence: TGTGCCAGCAGCCTACAATCTAAGAGGGAGCAGTTCTTC.

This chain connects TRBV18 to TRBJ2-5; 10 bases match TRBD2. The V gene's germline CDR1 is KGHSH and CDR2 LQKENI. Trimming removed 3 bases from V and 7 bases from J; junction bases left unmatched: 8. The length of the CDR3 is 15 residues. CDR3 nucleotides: TGTGCCAGCTCACCTCCTGGGACTAGCGAAGGGACCCAGTACTTC. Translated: CASSPPGTSEGTQYF.

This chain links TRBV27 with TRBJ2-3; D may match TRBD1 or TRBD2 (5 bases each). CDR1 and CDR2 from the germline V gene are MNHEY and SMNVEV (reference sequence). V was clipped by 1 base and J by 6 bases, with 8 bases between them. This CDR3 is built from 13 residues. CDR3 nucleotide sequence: TGTGCCAGCAGTTTATGGGGGATCGATACGCAGTATTTT. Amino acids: CASSLWGIDTQYF.

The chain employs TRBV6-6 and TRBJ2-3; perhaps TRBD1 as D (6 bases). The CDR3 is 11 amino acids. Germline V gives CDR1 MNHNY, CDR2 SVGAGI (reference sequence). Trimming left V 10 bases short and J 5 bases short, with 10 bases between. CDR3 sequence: CATKQGDTQYF. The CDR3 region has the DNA TGTGCCACAAAACAGGGAGATACGCAGTATTTT.

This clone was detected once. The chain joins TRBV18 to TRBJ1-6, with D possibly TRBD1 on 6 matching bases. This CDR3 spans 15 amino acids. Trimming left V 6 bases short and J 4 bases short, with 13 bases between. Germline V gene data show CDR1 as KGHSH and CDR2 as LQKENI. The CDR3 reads CASSRQEKYNSPLHF. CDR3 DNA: TGTGCCAGCTCCCGACAGGAAAAGTATAATTCACCCCTCCACTTT. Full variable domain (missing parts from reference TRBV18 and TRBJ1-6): NAGVMQNPRHLVRRRGQEARLRCSPMKGHSHVYWYRQLPEEGLKFMVYLQKENIIDESGMPKERFSAEFPKEGPSILRIQQVVRGDSAAYFCASSRQEKYNSPLHFGNGTRLTVT.

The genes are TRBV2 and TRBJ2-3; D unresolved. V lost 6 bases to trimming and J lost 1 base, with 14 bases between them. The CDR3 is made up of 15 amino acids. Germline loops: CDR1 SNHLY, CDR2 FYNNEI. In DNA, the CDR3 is TGTGCCAGCAGATCCCCCGAATGGGGCACAGATACGCAGTATTTT. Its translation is CASRSPEWGTDTQYF.

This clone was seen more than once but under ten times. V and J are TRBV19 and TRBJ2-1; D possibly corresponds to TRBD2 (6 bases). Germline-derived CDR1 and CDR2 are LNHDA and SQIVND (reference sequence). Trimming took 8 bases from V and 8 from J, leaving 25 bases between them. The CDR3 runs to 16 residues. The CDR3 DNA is TGTGCCAGTCTGCCTTCGATGGCGGGGCTTAAGGATGAGCAGTTCTTC. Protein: CASLPSMAGLKDEQFF.

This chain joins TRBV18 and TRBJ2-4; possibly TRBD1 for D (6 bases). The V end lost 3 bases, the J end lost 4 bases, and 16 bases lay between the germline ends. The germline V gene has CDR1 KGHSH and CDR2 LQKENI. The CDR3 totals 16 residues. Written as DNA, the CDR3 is TGTGCCAGCTCACCTCTCGCCGGGACACCTAAAAACATTCAGTACTTC. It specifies CASSPLAGTPKNIQYF. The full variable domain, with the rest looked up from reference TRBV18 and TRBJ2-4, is NAGVMQNPRHLVRRRGQEARLRCSPMKGHSHVYWYRQLPEEGLKFMVYLQKENIIDESGMPKERFSAEFPKEGPSILRIQQVVRGDSAAYFCASSPLAGTPKNIQYFGAGTRLSVL.

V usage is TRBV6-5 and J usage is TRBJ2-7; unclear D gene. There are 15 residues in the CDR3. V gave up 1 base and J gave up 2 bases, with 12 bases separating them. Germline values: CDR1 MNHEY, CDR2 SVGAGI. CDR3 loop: CASSYLSGSTYEQYF. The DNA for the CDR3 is TGTGCCAGCAGTTACTTGTCGGGCTCGACCTACGAGCAGTACTTC.

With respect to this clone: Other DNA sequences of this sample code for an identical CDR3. CDR3 sequence: CASSYSTSGLSYEQYF. CDR3 DNA: TGTGCCAGCAGTTACTCTACTAGCGGGCTCTCCTACGAGCAGTACTTC. The chain uses TRBV6-5 and TRBJ2-7; 9 nucleotides line up with TRBD2. The V segment lost 0 bases and the J segment 0 bases; nucleotides outside the gene matches: 3. This CDR3 is 16 amino acids long. CDR1 and CDR2 (germline): MNHEY, SVGAGI.

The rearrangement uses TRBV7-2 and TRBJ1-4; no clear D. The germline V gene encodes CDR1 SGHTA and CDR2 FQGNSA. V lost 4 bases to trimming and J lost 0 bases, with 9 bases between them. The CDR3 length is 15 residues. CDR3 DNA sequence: TGTGCCAGCAGCTCGGTAGTAACAACTAATGAAAAACTGTTTTTT. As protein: CASSSVVTTNEKLFF.

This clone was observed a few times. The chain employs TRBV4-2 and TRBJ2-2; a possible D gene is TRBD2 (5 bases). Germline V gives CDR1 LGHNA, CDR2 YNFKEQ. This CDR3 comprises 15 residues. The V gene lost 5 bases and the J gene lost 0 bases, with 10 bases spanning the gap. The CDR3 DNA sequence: TGTGCCAGCAGCGCGGGCACCGCGAACACCGGGGAGCTGTTTTTT. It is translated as CASSAGTANTGELFF.

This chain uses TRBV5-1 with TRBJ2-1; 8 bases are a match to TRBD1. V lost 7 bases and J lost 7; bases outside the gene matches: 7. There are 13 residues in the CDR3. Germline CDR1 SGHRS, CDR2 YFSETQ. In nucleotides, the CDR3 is TGCGCCAGCGGACAGGGATTTGGTAATGAGCAGTTCTTC. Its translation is CASGQGFGNEQFF.

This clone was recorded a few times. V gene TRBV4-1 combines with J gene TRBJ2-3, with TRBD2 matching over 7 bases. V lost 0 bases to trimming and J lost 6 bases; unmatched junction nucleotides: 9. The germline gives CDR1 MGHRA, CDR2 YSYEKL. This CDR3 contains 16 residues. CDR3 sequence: CASSQDSSGVRDTQYF. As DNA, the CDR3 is TGCGCCAGCAGCCAAGATTCCAGCGGGGTAAGGGATACGCAGTATTTT.

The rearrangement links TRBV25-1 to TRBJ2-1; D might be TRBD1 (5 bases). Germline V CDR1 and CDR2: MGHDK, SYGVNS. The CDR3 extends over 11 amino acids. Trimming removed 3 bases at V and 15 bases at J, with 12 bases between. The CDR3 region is CASSDPTALFF. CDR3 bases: TGTGCCAGCAGTGACCCGACAGCCTTGTTCTTC.

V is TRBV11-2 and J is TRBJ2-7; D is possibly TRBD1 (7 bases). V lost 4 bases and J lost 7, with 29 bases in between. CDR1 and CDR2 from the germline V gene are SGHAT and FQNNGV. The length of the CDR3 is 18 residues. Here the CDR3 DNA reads TGTGCCAGCAGCTCAATCAGGGGGGTACAGAAACGATGGAAGGAGCAGTACTTC. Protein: CASSSIRGVQKRWKEQYF.

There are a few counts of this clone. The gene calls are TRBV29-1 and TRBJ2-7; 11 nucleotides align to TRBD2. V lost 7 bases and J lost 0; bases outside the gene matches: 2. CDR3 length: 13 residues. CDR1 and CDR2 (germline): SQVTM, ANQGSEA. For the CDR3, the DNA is TGCAGCGCCGGGACTAGCGGCTCCTACGAGCAGTACTTC. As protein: CSAGTSGSYEQYF.

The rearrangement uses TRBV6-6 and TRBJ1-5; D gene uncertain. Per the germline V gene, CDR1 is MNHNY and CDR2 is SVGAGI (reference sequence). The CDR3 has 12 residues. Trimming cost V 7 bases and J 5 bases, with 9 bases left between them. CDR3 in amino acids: CASKREDQPQHF. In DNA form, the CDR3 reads TGTGCCAGCAAAAGGGAGGATCAGCCCCAGCATTTT.